These 20 T cell receptor beta chains came from one sample sequenced in a study of radiation and T cells in renal cell carcinoma. The time point is: blood 2 weeks post-SBRT. Documented treatment: 15 Gy SBRT to primary tumor, nephrectomy 4 weeks later. Libraries were prepared by immunoSEQ multiplex PCR; TCRdb keeps only in-frame clonotypes and omits some of them. In the table there are some 75,000 clones, about 80% of which are singletons. This specimen consisted of blood, obtained from a patient whose treatment included radiotherapy and nephrectomy. Source of these receptors: a man aged 55 to 69 with renal cell carcinoma.

The rearrangement joins TRBV30 to TRBJ2-2; D unclear. The CDR3 runs to 14 residues. The ends were cut back, 4 bases at V and 4 bases at J, with 13 bases in the middle. Germline CDR1 and CDR2: GTSNPN and SVGIG (reference sequence). CDR3 sequence reads: CAWKPSRSTGELFF. In DNA form, the CDR3 reads TGTGCCTGGAAGCCCAGCCGGAGCACCGGGGAGCTGTTTTTT.

This clone appeared a few times. The chain employs TRBV15 and TRBJ2-7, with D uncertain. This CDR3 spans 15 amino acids. Germline V CDR1 and CDR2: LNHNV, YYDKDF (reference sequence). V gave up 1 base and J gave up 0 bases, with 10 bases separating them. The CDR3 spells CATSRGRLTSYEQYF. The CDR3 DNA follows: TGTGCCACCAGCAGAGGGAGACTCACCTCCTACGAGCAGTACTTC.

The chain has TRBV5-1 and TRBJ1-4; unclear D gene. This CDR3 has 14 amino acids. Germline V gene data show CDR1 as SGHRS and CDR2 as YFSETQ. The V end lost 0 bases, the J end lost 6 bases, and 9 bases lay between the germline ends. The CDR3 protein is CASSLGQRDEKLFF. The CDR3 region has the DNA TGCGCCAGCAGCTTGGGGCAGCGAGATGAAAAACTGTTTTTT.

This rearrangement joins TRBV30 to TRBJ2-5, with a weak D call TRBD2 (5 bases). Germline loops: CDR1 GTSNPN, CDR2 SVGIG (reference sequence). The CDR3 consists of 17 residues. The V and J ends lost 4 bases and 5 bases respectively, with 26 bases between them. As DNA, the CDR3 is TGTGCCTGGATGTCTGGCGACTACCCCCCGAAGGTTGAGACCCAGTACTTC. Its protein product is CAWMSGDYPPKVETQYF.

This clone has only one observation. This chain joins TRBV4-1 and TRBJ2-7; D is ambiguous. V lost 4 bases and J lost 4, with 8 bases in between. Per germline, CDR1 MGHRA and CDR2 YSYEKL. The CDR3 has 12 residues. This chain's CDR3 is CASSRIGYEQYF. CDR3 in DNA: TGCGCCAGCAGCCGCATCGGGTACGAGCAGTACTTC.

This rearrangement joins TRBV2 to TRBJ2-1; 9 positions match TRBD1. The germline CDR1 and CDR2 sequences are SNHLY and FYNNEI. Germline trimming cut 10 bases from V and 4 bases from J; bases unmatched to any gene: 8. The CDR3 covers 14 residues. The CDR3 sequence is CATKEGQGYNEQFF. In DNA, the CDR3 is TGTGCCACCAAAGAGGGACAGGGATACAATGAGCAGTTCTTC.

V gene TRBV19 combines with J gene TRBJ2-7, with 8 bases aligning to TRBD2. V lost 4 bases and J lost 2; bases outside the gene matches: 4. CDR1 is LNHDA and CDR2 is SQIVND in the germline V gene (reference sequence). This CDR3 is 14 amino acids long. The CDR3 reads CASSSREGPYEQYF. The DNA for the CDR3 is TGTGCCAGTAGTAGTCGGGAGGGCCCCTACGAGCAGTACTTC.

The rearrangement joins TRBV7-2 to TRBJ1-6; the match to TRBD1 covers 8 bases. Per the germline V gene, CDR1 is SGHTA and CDR2 is FQGNSA. The CDR3 is 15 residues long. Trimming cost V 5 bases and J 5 bases; bases outside gene matches: 5. The CDR3 loop is CASSGQGRDNSPLHF. The CDR3 coding sequence is TGTGCCAGCAGCGGACAGGGCAGGGATAATTCACCCCTCCACTTT. The variable domain in full, completed from reference TRBV7-2 and TRBJ1-6, reads GAGVSQSPSNKVTEKGKDVELRCDPISGHTALYWYRQSLGQGLEFLIYFQGNSAPDKSGLPSDRFSAERTGGSVSTLTIQRTQQEDSAVYLCASSGQGRDNSPLHFGNGTRLTVT.

The V gene is TRBV9, the J gene TRBJ2-3; TRBD2 matches at 14 bases. The J segment lost 4 bases and the V segment lost 4 bases, leaving 5 bases of the junction unmatched. Germline loops: CDR1 SGDLS, CDR2 YYNGEE. This CDR3 contains 16 residues. The CDR3 protein is CASSWGLAGEADTQYF. The CDR3 region has the DNA TGTGCCAGCAGCTGGGGACTAGCGGGAGAGGCAGATACGCAGTATTTT.

The chain employs TRBV7-6 and TRBJ2-1; 9 bases are a match to TRBD2. Trimming cost V 6 bases and J 4 bases; bases outside gene matches: 10. CDR3 size: 16 residues. Germline CDR1 reads SGHVS; CDR2 reads FNYEAQ. CDR3 sequence: CASSDLSGRTYNEQFF. The CDR3, as DNA: TGTGCCAGCAGTGACCTTAGCGGGAGAACGTACAATGAGCAGTTCTTC. Supplemented by reference TRBV7-6 and TRBJ2-1, the full variable domain reads GAGVSQSPRYKVTKRGQDVALRCDPISGHVSLYWYRQALGQGPEFLTYFNYEAQQDKSGLPNDRFSAERPEGSISTLTIQRTEQRDSAMYRCASSDLSGRTYNEQFFGPGTRLTVL.

CDR3 in amino acids: CASSLVAGRETQYF. Here the CDR3 DNA reads TGCGCCAGCAGCTTGGTGGCGGGCCGAGAGACCCAGTACTTC. V usage is TRBV5-1 and J usage is TRBJ2-5; weak D call: TRBD2 (5 bases). This CDR3 has 14 amino acids. Germline CDR1 is SGHRS and CDR2 is YFSETQ. The V gene lost 0 bases and the J gene lost 4 bases, with 10 bases spanning the gap.

This chain connects TRBV10-3 to TRBJ2-2, with 15 bases that match TRBD2. CDR3 size: 16 residues. Germline values: CDR1 ENHRY, CDR2 SYGVKD. V was pared by 4 bases and J by 6 bases, with 3 bases of the junction left unmatched. Written as DNA, the CDR3 is TGTGCCATCAGTGGTGGGACTAGCGGGAGGCCCGGGGAGCTGTTTTTT. This encodes CAISGGTSGRPGELFF.

The V gene is TRBV7-9, the J gene TRBJ1-2, with TRBD1 as a possible D gene (5 bases). Trimming removed 1 base at V and 8 bases at J, with 11 bases between. The germline CDR1 and CDR2 sequences are SEHNR and FQNEAQ (reference sequence). The CDR3 is 13 residues long. CDR3 region: CASSLDGASGYTF. The CDR3, as DNA: TGTGCCAGCAGCTTAGATGGGGCATCCGGCTACACCTTC.

CDR3 protein: CARSLLDRPHQETQYF. DNA for the CDR3: TGTGCCAGAAGCTTGCTGGACAGGCCACACCAAGAGACCCAGTACTTC. The chain joins TRBV5-3 to TRBJ2-5; 7 bases are shared with TRBD1. TRBV5-3 is reported as an ORF; its role is uncertain. V shed 1 base, J shed 0 bases, and the junction held 6 bases outside the gene matches. The CDR3 has 16 amino acids.

The chain links TRBV19 to TRBJ1-5; TRBD1 might be the D (6 bases). Trimming stripped 0 bases from V and 3 bases from J, with 12 bases between. The CDR3 is made up of 16 amino acids. Germline CDR1 reads LNHDA; CDR2 reads SQIVND (reference sequence). In DNA, the CDR3 is TGTGCCAGTAGTATAGAACGGACAGCTATCAATCAGCCCCAGCATTTT. Its protein is CASSIERTAINQPQHF.

This clone was seen more than once but under ten times. The CDR3 reads CASSELAGGSREQFF. CDR3 DNA sequence: TGTGCCAGCAGCGAACTAGCGGGAGGGTCCCGTGAGCAGTTCTTC. The rearrangement uses TRBV14 and TRBJ2-1, with TRBD2 matching over 13 bases. Germline-derived CDR1 and CDR2 are SGHDN and FVKESK. With V trimmed by 5 bases and J by 9 bases, 7 bases remained unmatched. CDR3 length equals 15 residues.

This clone has just a few counts. This sequence joins TRBV7-2 and TRBJ1-3; TRBD1 might be the D (5 bases). Germline V gene data show CDR1 as SGHTA and CDR2 as FQGNSA. The CDR3 covers 18 residues. The ends were cut back, 0 bases at V and 4 bases at J, with 19 bases in the middle. The CDR3 DNA follows: TGTGCCAGCAGCTTAGCTTCGGGAACTGCGGGGCCCGGAAACACCATATATTTT. This sequence encodes CASSLASGTAGPGNTIYF. Combining the CDR3 with reference TRBV7-2 and TRBJ1-3 gives the whole variable domain GAGVSQSPSNKVTEKGKDVELRCDPISGHTALYWYRQSLGQGLEFLIYFQGNSAPDKSGLPSDRFSAERTGGSVSTLTIQRTQQEDSAVYLCASSLASGTAGPGNTIYFGEGSWLTVV.

The chain has TRBV2 and TRBJ1-4, with TRBD1 as a possible D gene (5 bases). Trimming pared 11 bases from V and 7 bases from J, leaving 17 bases between. Germline CDR1 reads SNHLY; CDR2 reads FYNNEI. CDR3 length equals 13 residues. CDR3 sequence: CAGLEGIGEKLFF. The CDR3 nucleotides read TGTGCCGGCCTCGAGGGGATTGGTGAAAAACTGTTTTTT.

This chain uses TRBV7-9 with TRBJ2-1; the D gene is possibly TRBD1 (7 bases). The CDR3 has 17 amino acids. Germline-derived CDR1 and CDR2 are SEHNR and FQNEAQ (reference sequence). The V end lost 5 bases, the J end lost 8 bases, and 25 bases lay between the germline ends. Here the CDR3 DNA reads TGTGCCAGCAGCCCCAGCTTAAGGGGAGGCGGACAGGATGAGCAGTTCTTC. Its protein is CASSPSLRGGGQDEQFF. The full variable domain, in which reference TRBV7-9 and TRBJ2-1 provide the parts outside the CDR3, is DTGVSQNPRHKITKRGQNVTFRCDPISEHNRLYWYRQTLGQGPEFLTYFQNEAQLEKSRLLSDRFSAERPKGSFSTLEIQRTEQGDSAMYLCASSPSLRGGGQDEQFFGPGTRLTVL.

The chain employs TRBV5-1 and TRBJ2-1; TRBD1 aligns across 7 bases. The germline V gene encodes CDR1 SGHRS and CDR2 YFSETQ. The CDR3 totals 15 residues. The V gene end was trimmed by 0 bases and the J gene end by 4 bases; junction bases not matched to a gene: 4. The CDR3 bases are TGCGCCAGCAGCTTGGGACAGGGAGCTTACAATGAGCAGTTCTTC. Residues: CASSLGQGAYNEQFF.